Below, one T cell receptor beta chain is given with its context. Its antigen is undetermined. Trimming shortened V by 1 base and J by 4 bases, and 7 bases separated the two germline ends. CDR3 size: 14 residues. The V gene's germline CDR1 is LGHNT and CDR2 FRNRAP. The data belong to a study of T cell responses to AZD1222 COVID-19 vaccine. TCRdb's copy holds only in-frame clones and misses some; the assay was immunoSEQ multiplex PCR. This sample has around 130,000 clones, with over 90% found just once. Broader study findings: Spike-wide coverage was observed for vaccine-associated CD4 TCRs, with dominant responses at 160-218 and 743-854.

The TCR originated in an adult in good health. The chain employs TRBV12-5 and TRBJ2-2; the D is unclear. The specimen comprised peripheral blood, sampled on day 0 of AZD1222 vaccination. In nucleotides, the CDR3 is TGTGCTAGTGGTTTGGGACATCTCACCGGGGAGCTGTTTTTT. Amino acid sequence: CASGLGHLTGELFF.